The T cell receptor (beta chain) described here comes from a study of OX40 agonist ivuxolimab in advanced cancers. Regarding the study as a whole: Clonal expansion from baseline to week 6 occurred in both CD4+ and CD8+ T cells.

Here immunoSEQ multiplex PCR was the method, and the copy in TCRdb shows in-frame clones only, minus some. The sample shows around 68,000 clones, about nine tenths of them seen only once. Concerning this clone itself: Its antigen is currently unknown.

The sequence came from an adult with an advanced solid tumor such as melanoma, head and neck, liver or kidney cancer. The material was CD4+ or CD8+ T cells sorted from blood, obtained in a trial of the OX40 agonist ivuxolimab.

The chain's CDR3 is CAISEIQLDRRGEKLFF. The CDR3 DNA reads as TGTGCCATCAGTGAGATACAGCTGGACAGGAGGGGTGAAAAACTGTTTTTT. The chain has TRBV10-3 and TRBJ1-4, with 7 bases that match TRBD1. Germline trimming cut 2 bases from V and 7 bases from J; bases unmatched to any gene: 13. The germline gives CDR1 ENHRY, CDR2 SYGVKD. The CDR3 length is 17 residues.